The 30 T cell receptor beta chains listed next were all sequenced from one sample in a study of control samples from healthy donors and cancer patients. Assay: immunoSEQ multiplex PCR; the TCRdb copy retains only in-frame clones and omits some. The data show about 100,000 clones, 85% to 90% seen once. Input material: blood. The source of these receptors is a man aged 25 to 40 in good health.

The J gene is TRBJ1-1, the V gene TRBV19, with TRBD1 matching 7 bases. Germline CDR1 and CDR2: LNHDA and SQIVND (reference sequence). The J segment lost 4 bases and the V segment lost 7 bases, leaving 15 bases of the junction unmatched. This CDR3 contains 16 residues. The CDR3 DNA reads as TGTGCCAGTACCAGACAGGGTGGAATTTTGGGCACTGAAGCTTTCTTT. Amino acid sequence: CASTRQGGILGTEAFF.

The CDR3 loop reads CASRPPGTDQPQHF. CDR3 DNA: TGTGCCAGCAGGCCGCCCGGAACGGATCAGCCCCAGCATTTT. J is TRBJ1-5 and V is TRBV6-5; D unclear. With 6 bases removed from V and 5 bases from J, the gap between germline ends came to 14 bases. This CDR3 contains 14 residues. CDR1 and CDR2 from the germline V gene are MNHEY and SVGAGI.

This chain connects TRBV7-9 to TRBJ2-7; TRBD1 aligns across 8 bases. The CDR3 length is 12 residues. Germline V gene data show CDR1 as SEHNR and CDR2 as FQNEAQ (reference sequence). Trimming removed 7 bases from V and 6 bases from J; junction bases left unmatched: 5. The CDR3 bases are TGTGCCAGCAACGGACAGGGTGGCGAGCAGTACTTC. It specifies CASNGQGGEQYF.

This chain uses TRBV6-2 or TRBV6-3 with TRBJ2-3; D is ambiguous. The CDR3 spans 11 residues. Germline V lookup: CDR1 MNHEY, CDR2 SVGEGT. V was trimmed by 5 bases and J by 1 base, leaving 1 base between them. The CDR3 is CASSRTDTQYF. The CDR3 DNA sequence: TGTGCCAGCAGTCGCACAGATACGCAGTATTTT.

The chain recombines TRBV10-3 with TRBJ1-4; weak D call: TRBD1 (5 bases). The CDR3 is made up of 14 amino acids. Between the trimmed V and J ends, which lost 8 bases and 4 bases, there was a span of 14 bases. Germline CDR1 and CDR2: ENHRY and SYGVKD. The CDR3 nucleotides read TGTGCCATCGCACGGGGGGTCGGTAATGAAAAACTGTTTTTT. This translates into CAIARGVGNEKLFF.

This chain uses TRBV7-9 with TRBJ2-3; 9 nucleotides agree with TRBD2. This CDR3 has 16 amino acids. V lost 3 bases, J lost 6 bases, and 10 bases stayed unmatched. Looked up from germline, CDR1 is SEHNR and CDR2 is FQNEAQ (reference sequence). CDR3 in DNA: TGTGCCAGCAGCTTTGATCTAGCGGGGATCGTGGATACGCAGTATTTT. Its translation: CASSFDLAGIVDTQYF.

This clone was seen just once. The rearrangement joins TRBV5-1 to TRBJ2-2; 10 bases are a match to TRBD1. The ends lost 4 bases at V and 0 bases at J; junction bases unmatched: 9. The germline V gene encodes CDR1 SGHRS and CDR2 YFSETQ. This CDR3 is built from 18 residues. CDR3 amino acids: CASSLTGQGIANTGELFF. In nucleotides, the CDR3 is TGCGCCAGCAGCCTAACGGGACAGGGGATCGCGAACACCGGGGAGCTGTTTTTT.

J is TRBJ2-7 and V is TRBV9; the D call may be TRBD1 or TRBD2 (6 bases each). In germline, CDR1 is SGDLS, CDR2 YYNGEE. The CDR3 sequence is 14 residues long. Trimming took off 4 bases at V and 1 base at J, with 12 bases between the two ends. The CDR3 sequence: CASSSVGGSYEQYF. The CDR3 region has the DNA TGTGCCAGCAGCTCCGTAGGGGGGTCCTACGAGCAGTACTTC.

A few counts support this clone. This rearrangement joins TRBV9 to TRBJ1-1; 8 bases are a match to TRBD1. In germline, CDR1 is SGDLS, CDR2 YYNGEE. J gave up 0 bases and V 4 bases, and 17 bases lay outside the gene matches. This CDR3 is built from 19 residues. The CDR3 is CASSPRTGQRGKLNTEAFF. CDR3 coding DNA: TGTGCCAGCAGCCCAAGGACAGGGCAGAGGGGCAAATTGAACACTGAAGCTTTCTTT.

The V call is TRBV1, the J call TRBJ1-1. TRBV1 is labeled a pseudogene. The CDR3 has 15 amino acids. The CDR3 sequence: CTSSPRGRGNTEAFF. The CDR3 DNA sequence: TGCACCAGCAGCCCGCGGGGCAGGGGGAACACTGAAGCTTTCTTT.

The gene calls are TRBV2 and TRBJ2-7; 10 nucleotides match TRBD1. CDR3 length: 15 amino acids. Germline V lookup: CDR1 SNHLY, CDR2 FYNNEI. J lost 0 bases, V lost 8 bases, and 7 bases had no gene match. The CDR3 nucleotides are TGTGCCAGCCTCCGGGACAGGGGCTCCTCCTACGAGCAGTACTTC. Protein: CASLRDRGSSYEQYF.

V gene TRBV12-1 combines with J gene TRBJ1-6. TRBV12-1 is noted as a pseudogene. This CDR3 contains 17 residues. The CDR3 DNA is TGTGCCAGCCAACCGAAGGCACCAAGCTCCTATAATTCACCCCTCCACTTT. Its translation is CASQPKAPSSYNSPLHF.

This clone was found once. CDR3 in amino acids: CASSSLEGQGLAGVYEQYF. The CDR3, as DNA: TGTGCCAGCAGTTCCCTGGAGGGCCAAGGACTAGCGGGAGTCTACGAGCAGTACTTC. The chain has TRBV6-2 or TRBV6-3 and TRBJ2-7, with TRBD2 identical over 13 bases. The V segment lost 4 bases and the J segment 3 bases; nucleotides outside the gene matches: 15. This CDR3 is built from 19 residues. In germline, CDR1 is MNHEY, CDR2 SVGEGT.

The rearrangement uses TRBV30 and TRBJ1-6; 10 bases are a match to TRBD1. This CDR3 contains 17 residues. Germline lookup yields CDR1 GTSNPN and CDR2 SVGIG (reference sequence). Trimming at V came to 2 bases and at J to 7 bases, leaving 11 bases not matched to a gene. CDR3: CAWSSTGGLLRNSPLHF. In DNA, the CDR3 is TGTGCCTGGAGTTCGACAGGGGGCTTGTTGAGAAATTCACCCCTCCACTTT. The whole variable domain, filled in from reference TRBV30 and TRBJ1-6, reads SQTIHQWPATLVQPVGSPLSLECTVEGTSNPNLYWYRQAAGRGLQLLFYSVGIGQISSEVPQNLSASRPQDRQFILSSKKLLLSDSGFYLCAWSSTGGLLRNSPLHFGNGTRLTVT.

This clone was picked up one time. The gene calls are TRBV4-1 and TRBJ2-7, with 13 bases identical to TRBD2. Germline lookup yields CDR1 MGHRA and CDR2 YSYEKL. The junction had 11 bases not matched to a gene; V was cut back by 4 bases and J by 2 bases. The CDR3 contains 18 residues. CDR3 protein: CASSLWTSGRRATYEQYF. As DNA, the CDR3 is TGCGCCAGCAGCCTTTGGACTAGCGGGAGAAGGGCCACCTACGAGCAGTACTTC.

The chain is built from TRBV28 and TRBJ1-4; D is unclear. CDR3 length equals 17 residues. Looked up from germline, CDR1 is MDHEN and CDR2 is SYDVKM. Deletions cut 5 bases from V and 10 bases from J, with 26 bases between. The CDR3, as DNA: TGTGCCAGCAGTCTTGTCCCCTCACACAGAGCGGATGGAAAACTGTTTTTT. Protein sequence: CASSLVPSHRADGKLFF.

The genes are TRBV11-2 and TRBJ2-7; D gene ambiguous. The CDR3 runs 14 residues. The V end lost 3 bases, the J end lost 3 bases, and 12 bases lay between the germline ends. Germline V gives CDR1 SGHAT, CDR2 FQNNGV. DNA of the CDR3: TGTGCCAGCAGCTTTCGAGGCCAGAACTACGAGCAGTACGTC. This codes for CASSFRGQNYEQYV.

The rearrangement joins TRBV9 to TRBJ2-1; D ambiguous. CDR1 is SGDLS, CDR2 YYNGEE, per germline. The ends were cut back, 0 bases at V and 7 bases at J, with 23 bases in the middle. This CDR3 has 18 amino acids. CDR3 coding DNA: TGTGCCAGCAGCGTAGGTCATCAAGGCGTCCACCTCCCAAATGAGCAGTTCTTC. Residues: CASSVGHQGVHLPNEQFF.

The V and J genes are TRBV6-5 and TRBJ1-2; 7 bases fit TRBD1. Germline V gene sequence: CDR1 MNHEY, CDR2 SVGAGI. The CDR3 is 15 residues long. J gave up 4 bases and V 7 bases, and 12 bases lay outside the gene matches. The CDR3 sequence: CASTQLGQGVYGYTF. CDR3 coding DNA: TGTGCCAGCACCCAACTAGGGCAGGGGGTCTATGGCTACACCTTC.

Comment on this clone: The sample holds other DNA sequences that translate to the same CDR3. V and J are TRBV7-6 and TRBJ2-7; D assignment may be TRBD1 or TRBD2 (5 bases each). Trimming took off 4 bases at V and 5 bases at J, with 18 bases between the two ends. The germline CDR1 and CDR2 sequences are SGHVS and FNYEAQ. This CDR3 contains 15 residues. CDR3 sequence (DNA): TGTGCCAGCAGCTCAATGGGTGGGGGAGCCGACGAGCAGTACTTC. Translating gives CASSSMGGGADEQYF.

The chain links TRBV4-2 to TRBJ2-5; 10 bases line up with TRBD2. CDR1 is LGHNA and CDR2 is YNFKEQ in the germline V gene. V lost 1 base to trimming and J lost 0 bases; unmatched junction nucleotides: 11. The length of the CDR3 is 19 residues. CDR3 loop: CASSQGQIRSGGYQETQYF. DNA for the CDR3: TGTGCCAGCAGCCAAGGGCAGATTCGTAGCGGGGGGTACCAAGAGACCCAGTACTTC.

V gene TRBV6-5 combines with J gene TRBJ1-3, with no clear D. Between the trimmed V and J ends, which lost 8 bases and 0 bases, there was a span of 8 bases. Per germline, CDR1 MNHEY and CDR2 SVGAGI. This CDR3 region has 13 residues. CDR3 nucleotide sequence: TGTGCCAGCCGACCTCACTCTGGAAACACCATATATTTT. The encoded protein is CASRPHSGNTIYF.

The chain recombines TRBV6-5 with TRBJ1-1, with D perhaps TRBD1 (5 bases). Germline CDR1 MNHEY, CDR2 SVGAGI. The CDR3 is 15 residues long. Trimming took 8 bases from V and 5 from J, leaving 21 bases between them. The DNA of the CDR3 is TGTGCCAGCGGACCGGGGGGAGGGGCGGGGACTGAAGCTTTCTTT. Protein sequence: CASGPGGGAGTEAFF.

The chain carries TRBV7-2 and TRBJ2-1, with 12 nucleotides matching TRBD2. Trimming cost V 8 bases and J 2 bases; bases outside gene matches: 13. The germline CDR1 and CDR2 sequences are SGHTA and FQGNSA. The CDR3 spans 18 residues. The CDR3 loop is CASRTSGAYLLAYNEQFF. CDR3 nucleotides: TGTGCCAGCCGGACTAGCGGGGCTTACCTGCTAGCCTACAATGAGCAGTTCTTC.

The CDR3 DNA reads TGTGCCAGCAGCTTGGCCGGGACAGCCTACAATGAGCAGTTCTTC. Its protein is CASSLAGTAYNEQFF. The chain is built from TRBV5-5 and TRBJ2-1; 7 bases align to TRBD1. After removal of 0 bases from V and 2 bases from J, the junction contained 2 bases not matched to a gene. The CDR3 is made up of 15 amino acids. The germline V gene has CDR1 SGHKS and CDR2 YYEKEE (reference sequence). Variable domain in full (rest from reference TRBV5-5 and TRBJ2-1): DAGVTQSPTHLIKTRGQQVTLRCSPISGHKSVSWYQQVLGQGPQFIFQYYEKEERGRGNFPDRFSARQFPNYSSELNVNALLLGDSALYLCASSLAGTAYNEQFFGPGTRLTVL.

The chain has TRBV13 and TRBJ1-4; tentative D call: TRBD1 (5 bases). The CDR3 loop spans 15 amino acids. In germline, CDR1 is PRHDT, CDR2 FYEKMQ (reference sequence). V gave up 5 bases and J gave up 0 bases, with 10 bases separating them. In DNA, the CDR3 is TGTGCCAGCAGCGCGTTGACAGCAACTAATGAAAAACTGTTTTTT. Translation: CASSALTATNEKLFF.

The CDR3 spells CASSPTGPQYF. The CDR3, as DNA: TGTGCCAGCAGCCCCACGGGGCCCCAGTACTTC. This sequence joins TRBV7-2 and TRBJ2-5, with D perhaps assigned TRBD1 or TRBD2 (5 bases each). Germline V gene lookup returns CDR1 SGHTA and CDR2 FQGNSA. There are 11 residues in the CDR3. Trimming cost V 5 bases and J 9 bases, with 10 bases left between them.

The chain carries TRBV6-5 and TRBJ2-7; 7 nucleotides align to TRBD2. This CDR3 has 12 amino acids. Germline V gene lookup returns CDR1 MNHEY and CDR2 SVGAGI. V shed 8 bases and J 3 bases; nucleotides not matched to a gene: 4. DNA for the CDR3: TGTGCCAGCGGGAGGGTTTTCTACGAGCAGTACTTC. It yields the protein CASGRVFYEQYF.

The rearrangement uses TRBV19 and TRBJ1-2; D might be TRBD1 (5 bases). Germline CDR1 is LNHDA and CDR2 is SQIVND (reference sequence). Deletions cut 5 bases from V and 2 bases from J, with 15 bases between. The CDR3 covers 15 residues. CDR3 DNA sequence: TGTGCCAGTAGTCCGCCGACAGCAACGAACTATGGCTACACCTTC. It encodes CASSPPTATNYGYTF.

The chain uses TRBV5-6 and TRBJ2-6, with D hard to call. The V end was cut by 0 bases, the J end by 1 base, with 5 bases between. This CDR3 spans 15 amino acids. CDR1 SGHDT and CDR2 YYEEEE come from the germline V gene. CDR3 in amino acids: CASSLVGSGANVLTF. CDR3 DNA: TGTGCCAGCAGCTTGGTGGGTTCTGGGGCCAACGTCCTGACTTTC.